The clone carrying this T cell receptor beta chain was observed many times. The sample belongs to a study of T-cell reconstitution after alpha-beta-depleted transplantation in children. Construction of the TCRbeta library involved unique molecular identifiers. TCRdb processed the PCR reads anew with MiXCR; each CDR3 protein has one entry. The sample lists hundreds of thousands of distinct CDR3 sequences; roughly 10% were seen once. The CDR3 has 11 residues. V is TRBV21-1 and J is TRBJ2-7. TRBV21-1 is deemed a pseudogene. The sample in question was PBMCs, obtained before TCRalphabeta/CD19-depleted stem cell transplant. This clonotype originated in a child younger than two with acute myeloid leukemia, due to receive a stem cell transplant. The CDR3 sequence is CASSPPYEQYF. DNA for the CDR3: TGTGCCAGCAGCCCACCCTACGAGCAGTACTTC.